This T cell receptor (beta chain) stems from a study of cytomegalovirus exposure and HLA in healthy donors (dated by TCRdb to the late 2010s). Regarding the complete study: An earlier analysis of approximately 550 of the donors reported 250 to 300 Gb of sequence data and approximately 110 million unique TCR beta sequences from 150 million to 200 million T cells. Around 320 gigabases of sequencing data and approximately 84 million unique TCR sequences were included in an early release covering 550 to 650 HLA-typed donors. Of the roughly 390 genotyped donors, over 70% fell in the genetic ancestry cluster associated with self-reported Caucasian donors. The study aimed to test whether signatures of past pathogen exposure could be identified by cataloging public T cell receptors. The study profiled the T cell repertoires of hundreds of subjects by immunosequencing and related them to cytomegalovirus serostatus. A separate validation cohort of roughly 120 different subjects was used in addition to the roughly 700-subject first cohort. The study combined high-throughput TCR immunosequencing, statistical association of individual TCRs with disease status, and machine learning to predict cytomegalovirus infection status. To study patterns of TCR occurrence, a later analysis re-analyzed previously published TCR beta repertoires from more than 550 donors and added high-resolution HLA genotyping. The later analysis used no new phenotypic data to find candidate immune exposures, relying instead on TCR beta sequences and their occurrence across donors. To decide whether each TCR beta V gene segment behaved as functional or pseudogenic, an earlier analysis of approximately 590 of the donors relied on high-throughput TCR beta sequencing. Donor age, sex, ethnicity and CMV serostatus were compiled alongside the repertoire data. A later genetic analysis took genome-wide SNP genotypes for about 55% of the 666 donors and used that subset as a discovery cohort. All discovery cohort repertoires had been generated using a single sequencing platform. Class I and class II HLA loci were covered by the typing at four-digit resolution. Typing coverage varied by locus: about 629-630 donors for A, B, C, DRB1 and DQB1; some 520 for DQA1; about 600 for DPA1; fewer than 480 for DPB1. Because of strong linkage in the cohort, four to six DR-DQ haplotypes were treated as single units for association and clustering. Across 300 to 500 genotyped donors of the cohort, an average of approximately 220,000 unique TCR beta nucleotide sequences per donor were sequenced, and 15% to 20% of those sequences were non-productive.

The library was produced with the immunoSEQ multiplex PCR assay. The multiplex PCR relied on a mix of 60 forward primers for TCR Vbeta segments and 13 reverse primers for TCR Jbeta segments. A multiplex PCR assay on genomic DNA amplified the CDR3 region of rearranged TCR beta genes. The amplified TCR beta libraries were sequenced on the Illumina HiSeq System as 87-base-pair reads. Processing in the source paper ran as follows. A later analysis counted some 80 million unique TCR beta chains across the 650 to 700 repertoires, and approximately 11 million of these chains were shared by at least two donors. A nearest-neighbor algorithm error-corrected the raw reads and collapsed the reads into unique sequences, merging closely related sequences to remove PCR and sequencing errors. To assign V, D and J gene segments, CDR3 sequences were aligned to IMGT reference sequences. For a sequence to be retained, a match of at least six nucleotides was required to both a V gene segment and a J gene segment. Rearrangements were classified as productive when the CDR3 lacked stop codons and remained in frame with V and J, and all other rearrangements were classified as non-productive. Following IMGT convention, CDR3 was defined as the stretch from the second conserved V-encoded cysteine up to the conserved J-encoded phenylalanine. In an earlier analysis of just under 600 of the donors, sequences lacking an unambiguous match to a single V gene segment were excluded. In an earlier analysis of almost 600 of the donors, a V segment was called functional when productive rearrangements were above 56.7%, and segregating when the standard deviation between donors exceeded 5%. A statistical classification framework was built for diagnosing cytomegalovirus status from the catalog of TCR beta chain sequences. In a later analysis, TCR nucleotide sequences were compared against IMGT/GENE-DB human TR gene sequences so that V and J genes could be assigned. In a later analysis, CDR3 sequences and most-parsimonious VDJ recombination scenarios were assigned using the TCRdist pipeline. In a later analysis, each TCR beta chain was defined by its CDR3 amino acid sequence together with its V-gene family, and reads lacking a unique V-gene family were excluded. As a way to deal with suspected cross-contamination and a sequencing artifact, a later analysis dropped nearly 600 nucleotide sequences that were highly shared and had low generation probability. A later analysis calculated a clonal expansion index for each public chain from normalized within-repertoire ranks of inferred template counts. A later analysis computed generation probabilities with a VDJ recombination model fitted to out-of-frame rearrangements, and checked the results against IGoR. In a later analysis, hypergeometric tests were used to score TCR-TCR, TCR-HLA and TCR-CMV co-occurrence, with a repertoire-size bias correction applied to TCR pairs. To estimate false discovery rates, a later analysis permuted the HLA or CMV assignments 20 times. In a later analysis, co-occurring TCRs were grouped with DBSCAN, and TCRdist sequence similarity was added when clustering was performed within HLA-allele-positive subsets. For co-occurrence clustering, repertoires with fewer than 30,000 or more than 120,000 public chains were excluded, along with five repertoires with anomalous nucleotide sharing. TCRdb obtained this table from immuneACCESS and retained in-frame rearrangements with V and J assigned. These tables miss some clones; where compared with another copy, unresolved V genes account for less than half of the shortfall, and the remainder is unexplained. D and trimming were read from the DNA, whereas the V and J calls and clone size are those reported in that table. Within this sample are 100,000 to 150,000 clones, with over 65% of them counted one time only. In total, the top ten clones hold approximately 2.5% of the sample.

Points the paper makes about the study in general: Presence/absence analyses assumed roughly uniform sequencing depth across donors, an assumption that may not hold. The study listed over 150 TCR beta chains as associated with cytomegalovirus. For the cohort, immune exposure information was limited to CMV serostatus. This cohort had only TCR beta chains sequenced, and the lack of alpha or paired-chain data limited which features could be detected. Cytomegalovirus status was reported to be diagnosed by the classifier with high specificity and sensitivity in both the original and validation cohorts. Broadly in line with IMGT annotations, most TCR beta V segments showed up in productive rearrangements about 87% or about 30% of the time in an earlier analysis of under 700 of the donors. According to a later analysis, parvovirus B19, influenza, CMV and Epstein-Barr virus appeared linked to several top co-occurrence clusters. A later genetic analysis reported fewer N-insertions in productive TCRs among donors in an Asian-associated ancestry cluster than the roughly 700-donor mean. According to the authors, the approach could potentially be generalized to other disease states and immunological phenotypes. Three of the identified cytomegalovirus-associated TCR beta chains were confirmed in vitro to be specific for cytomegalovirus antigens. According to a later analysis, TCR association rates differed among HLA loci, with DRB1 alleles showing the most associated TCRs and HLA-C alleles showing the fewest. Some IMGT-functional V segments, including TRBV6-2 and TRBV6-3, could not be distinguished by the 87-base-pair reads and were therefore excluded. Because some donors lacked HLA typing at each locus, the association tests relied only on the typed subset. Because counts were too low, seventeen rarely observed V segments, including chromosome 9 orphons, were left out of the earlier analysis of 587 of the donors. In a later analysis, HLA-associated TCR beta chains were found to be more clonally expanded and to have lower generation probabilities than equally common non-associated chains. Specific HLA alleles were associated with 16,951 TCR beta sequences at a false discovery rate of 0.05 in a later analysis. A group of highly shared sequence variants was considered likely to be a technical artifact of the sequencing pipeline. Across donors, most TCR sequences were observed very rarely, whereas some public TCRs were present in many individuals. A further reported finding was that TCR beta sequences accurately predicted the HLA-A and HLA-B alleles for most subjects in the first cohort. In a later analysis, most CMV-associated TCR beta chains were found to appear HLA-restricted, with HLA associations seemingly driven largely by CMV exposure. In a later genetic analysis, a missense DCLRE1C variant was associated with V-gene and J-gene trimming of TCR beta chains, and the association was replicated in an independent cohort. Correlated functional status among segregating V segments might be attributable to linkage disequilibrium, but an unknown experimental factor could not be ruled out. Strong co-occurrence of HLA alleles, especially DR and DQ, made assigning TCR associations to individual alleles difficult.

The cohort consisted of 670 or so healthy bone marrow donors. At the time of sampling, every cohort member was nominally healthy, though immune exposures that went unrecorded were likely present. The donor tested CMV seropositive, placing the donor among the approximately 290 seropositive members of the cohort. Every donor gave a peripheral blood sample, and the peripheral blood mononuclear cells from that sample were used for TCR beta sequencing. The Qiagen DNeasy Blood Extraction Kit was used to extract genomic DNA from the blood cell samples. From the germline V gene, CDR1 is LGHNA and CDR2 is YNFKEQ. Cut back by 0 bases and 7 bases, the V and J ends lie 7 bases apart. Its CDR3 holds 14 amino acids, cysteine through phenylalanine. The only DNA kept is the CDR3, 42 bases in frame from the first base. Of note for this clone: The antigen it recognizes is unknown. No base quality values were provided; no much bigger clone lies one nucleotide off.

Sequencing was done on a sample of PBMCs. Recombination joined TRBV4-2 with TRBJ1-6; too little of a D gene remains to name it. This clonotype was obtained from a woman aged 35 to 49 in good health and CMV-seropositive. The CDR3 is CASSQDAGNSPLHF. Read as DNA, the sequence is TGTGCCAGCAGCCAAGATGCCGGGAATTCACCCCTCCACTTT.